One and the same sample provided the 2 T cell receptor beta chains below, sequenced in a study of a mutant IDH1 vaccine in newly diagnosed glioma. Sequencing was performed with immunoSEQ multiplex PCR; in TCRdb, only in-frame clones are kept and a portion is missing. This repertoire shows approximately 36,000 clones, roughly 78% found once; its top ten account for roughly 9.1%. As for time point: baseline, week 1 (first vaccination visit). The treatment denotes: pre-vaccination baseline after standard-of-care therapy. Source: PBMCs, taken from a glioma patient treated with radiotherapy, temozolomide or both. The receptors here all came from a man in his forties with glioma. Some clones in this sample may be carry-over from other donors' samples.

This clone was seen more than once but under ten times. The rearrangement uses TRBV4-2 and TRBJ2-7; D assignment may be TRBD1 or TRBD2 (5 bases each). Germline assignment: CDR1 LGHNA and CDR2 YNFKEQ. V was shortened by 1 base and J by 1 base, with 5 bases between the two germline ends. The CDR3 has 13 residues. In DNA form, the CDR3 reads TGTGCCAGCAGCCAAGGGGGGTCCTACGAGCAGTACTTC. Protein product: CASSQGGSYEQYF.

This sequence joins TRBV7-9 and TRBJ1-6; D remains unclear. Trimming took off 5 bases at V and 3 bases at J, with 8 bases between the two ends. This CDR3 spans 14 amino acids. Looked up from germline, CDR1 is SEHNR and CDR2 is FQNEAQ (reference sequence). CDR3 region: CASSQWDYNSPLHF. The CDR3 region has the DNA TGTGCCAGCAGCCAGTGGGACTATAATTCACCCCTCCACTTT. The full variable domain, in which reference TRBV7-9 and TRBJ1-6 provide the parts outside the CDR3, is DTGVSQNPRHKITKRGQNVTFRCDPISEHNRLYWYRQTLGQGPEFLTYFQNEAQLEKSRLLSDRFSAERPKGSFSTLEIQRTEQGDSAMYLCASSQWDYNSPLHFGNGTRLTVT.